This T cell receptor (beta chain) was obtained from a study of blood T cell repertoires in COVID-19. Study overall: There were acute and convalescent COVID-19 samples, and they came from the United States, Italy and Spain.

Clones were read by immunoSEQ multiplex PCR, and TCRdb kept only the in-frame ones, dropping some. The sample lists 45,000 to 70,000 clones; around 84% were seen once. The CDR3 totals 16 residues. Germline assignment: CDR1 LGHDT and CDR2 YNNKEL (reference sequence). Trimming stripped 4 bases from V and 7 bases from J, with 20 bases between. This receptor was identified in an elderly woman with acute or convalescent COVID-19. The V call is TRBV3-1 (or the pseudogene TRBV3-2), the J call TRBJ2-1, with D possibly being TRBD2 (7 bases). Sequenced input: peripheral blood. The CDR3 nucleotides are TGTGCCAGCAGCCCAACCCGACCGGGGGGCACGAATGAGCAGTTCTTC. Its translation is CASSPTRPGGTNEQFF.